A selection of T cell receptor beta chains follows, all from one sample in a study of radiation and T cells in renal cell carcinoma. This table comes from immunoSEQ multiplex PCR, and its TCRdb copy is limited to in-frame clones, with some not included. The data contain some 100,000 clones, 82% of them singletons. Sequenced material: blood, taken from a patient whose treatment included radiotherapy and nephrectomy. The receptors come from a man in his sixties with renal cell carcinoma. The CDR3 runs from the conserved cysteine through the conserved F or W. The order of the fields is D gene, clone size, J gene, V gene, CDR3 DNA, CDR3 protein. A D gene is named only where the DNA matches it firmly. Where a row states a size, it is once, few, many or the class of an expanded clone; other rows omit it.

NA	NA	TRBJ2-2	TRBV27	TGTGCCAGCAGTCTGCCCGGGCCGGCCGGGGAGCTGTTTTTT	CASSLPGPAGELFF
TRBD2	NA	TRBJ2-1	TRBV10-1	TGCGCCAGCAGTGAAAGCGGGAGAACGAATGAGCAGTTCTTC	CASSESGRTNEQFF
NA	NA	TRBJ2-6	TRBV7-8	TGTGCCAGCTCAAGACAATTCTCCTCTGGGGCCAACGTCCTGACTTTC	CASSRQFSSGANVLTF
TRBD1	NA	TRBJ1-2	TRBV27	TGTGCCAGCAGTCAGGGACAGGGGGCAAACGTCTTCTATGGCTACACCTTC	CASSQGQGANVFYGYTF
NA	NA	TRBJ2-3	TRBV6-5	TGTGCCAGCAGTTTTAGCGATACGCAGTATTTT	CASSFSDTQYF
TRBD1	NA	TRBJ2-7	TRBV6-1	TGTGCCAGCAGGGAACAGGGGGGTGCCTCCTACGAGCAGTACTTC	CASREQGGASYEQYF
TRBD1	NA	TRBJ1-5	TRBV7-6	TGTGCCAGCAGCTCATATGCAAGGACAGGGGCTGGCAATCAGCCCCAGCATTTT	CASSSYARTGAGNQPQHF
TRBD2	NA	TRBJ2-7	TRBV5-1	TGCGCCAGCAGCTTAGAGCTAGCGGGAGCCTACGAGCAGTACTTC	CASSLELAGAYEQYF
NA	few	TRBJ1-1	TRBV11-1	TGTGCCAGCAGCGAGGGGGAAGCGAACACTGAAGCTTTCTTT	CASSEGEANTEAFF
NA	NA	TRBJ2-2	TRBV7-9	TGTGCCAGCAGCTCTGAACAGCCACTACGCGGGGAGCTGTTTTTT	CASSSEQPLRGELFF
NA	medium-sized	TRBJ2-7	TRBV5-1	TGCGCCAGCAGCACTCCGGAGACCTACGAGCAGTACTTC	CASSTPETYEQYF
TRBD1	NA	TRBJ2-7	TRBV5-1	TGCGCCAGCAGCCGAGGACAGGGAGGTGAGCAGTACTTC	CASSRGQGGEQYF
NA	NA	TRBJ1-1	TRBV19	TGTGCCAGTAGTAGGACCGAGGCAGTCACTGAAGCTTTCTTT	CASSRTEAVTEAFF
NA	few	TRBJ2-2	TRBV11-2	TGTGCCAGCAGCTTAGCGGCGGGCCAGGTCGCCGGGGAGCTGTTTTTT	CASSLAAGQVAGELFF
TRBD1	NA	TRBJ1-4	TRBV5-1	TGCGCCAGCACCCTATCAGGGGGCATTGATGAAAAACTGTTTTTT	CASTLSGGIDEKLFF
TRBD2	NA	TRBJ2-2	TRBV7-8	TGTGCCAGCAGCAAGTTAGCGGGAGTAGGCACCGGGGAGCTGTTTTTT	CASSKLAGVGTGELFF
TRBD1	NA	TRBJ1-5	TRBV18	TGTGCCAGCTCACCCGGAGGACGGGGAGGGGGCGGTCCCCAGCATTTT	CASSPGGRGGGGPQHF
NA	NA	TRBJ1-1	TRBV4-2	TGTGCCAGCAGCCAAGATCGGGCCAGTTCGAACACTGAAGCTTTCTTT	CASSQDRASSNTEAFF
TRBD2	few	TRBJ2-1	TRBV28	TGTGCCACCCTGCCCGGACTAGCGGGGAACAATGAGCAGTTCTTC	CATLPGLAGNNEQFF
TRBD1	NA	TRBJ1-2	TRBV30	TGTGCCGGTACAGGGGGAGGAAGTGGCTATGGCTACACCTTC	CAGTGGGSGYGYTF
NA	NA	TRBJ2-5	TRBV7-2	TGTGCCAGCAGCTTAGGGTCGCGACCTCGAGAGACCCAGTACTTC	CASSLGSRPRETQYF
TRBD2	once	TRBJ2-7	TRBV7-2	TGTGCCAGCAGCTTGACCCCTGCGGGAGTGTTCCCCTACGAGCAGTACTTC	CASSLTPAGVFPYEQYF
NA	NA	TRBJ2-3	TRBV27	TGTGCCAGCAGCCGCTCCCCAGATACGCAGTATTTT	CASSRSPDTQYF
NA	NA	TRBJ2-7	TRBV27	TGTGCCAGCAGTTTGTCGACGGGAGAGAGCTACGAGCAGTACTTC	CASSLSTGESYEQYF
NA	NA	TRBJ1-3	TRBV28	TGTGCCAGCGGAAACACCAACTCTGGAAACACCATATATTTT	CASGNTNSGNTIYF
NA	NA	TRBJ1-5	TRBV19	TGTGCCAGTAGTATCCCAGGGAATGGAGGGCAGCCCCAGCATTTT	CASSIPGNGGQPQHF
NA	few	TRBJ2-2	TRBV10-3	TGTGCCATGCATAACACCGGGGAGCTGTTTTTT	CAMHNTGELFF
TRBD2	few	TRBJ2-7	TRBV2	TGTGCCAGCAGTGAAGCGCGGGCTAGCGGGAGTTACGAGCAGTACTTC	CASSEARASGSYEQYF
TRBD1	NA	TRBJ1-5	TRBV23-1	TGCGCCAGCAGTCAACTCGTAGGGACAGTTTCACATCAGCCCCAGCATTTT	CASSQLVGTVSHQPQHF
NA	NA	TRBJ2-6	TRBV7-9	TGTGCCAGCAGCCGTTATGCTACTTCCAGCCCTGGGGGGGCCAACGTCCTGACTTTC	CASSRYATSSPGGANVLTF
NA	NA	TRBJ2-1	TRBV10-3	TGTGCCATCAGTGAGTCTCTGGCGGGCCTCTACAATGAGCAGTTCTTC	CAISESLAGLYNEQFF
TRBD1	NA	TRBJ2-1	TRBV11-2	TGTGCCAGCAGCTTAGATCTCCGGACAGGCAAAAACAATGAGCAGTTCTTC	CASSLDLRTGKNNEQFF
NA	few	TRBJ1-5	TRBV15	TGTGCCACCAGCAGAGATCGAAGGGGGGATCAGCCCCAGCATTTT	CATSRDRRGDQPQHF
TRBD2	NA	TRBJ2-7	TRBV11-2	TGTGCCAGCAGTCCCCCAGGGAGGGGCCACGAGCAGTACTTC	CASSPPGRGHEQYF
NA	few	TRBJ1-4	TRBV20-1	TGCAGTGCTGGGGGCCTTGAAAAACTGTTTTTT	CSAGGLEKLFF
NA	NA	TRBJ2-5	TRBV28	TGTGCCAGCAGTTTCGGGACATATGGAGAGACCCAGTACTTC	CASSFGTYGETQYF
TRBD2	once	TRBJ2-2	TRBV7-9	TGTGCCAGCAGCCCGGGACTAGCGGGAGGAACCGGGGAGCTGTTTTTT	CASSPGLAGGTGELFF
NA	NA	TRBJ2-1	TRBV7-2	TGTGCCAGCTCGGAGCAGGGCGGGTCCTACAATGAGCAGTTCTTC	CASSEQGGSYNEQFF
NA	NA	TRBJ2-5	TRBV5-6	TGTGCCAGCAGCTTGGTCAGGGGCTTTCAAGAGACCCAGTACTTC	CASSLVRGFQETQYF
NA	NA	TRBJ2-5	TRBV9	TGTGCCAGCAGCGTAGGTGCAGAGACCCAGTACTTC	CASSVGAETQYF
TRBD1	NA	TRBJ1-1	TRBV6-5	TGTGCCAGCAGTCCCCGGGACAGGGGACAGGCTTTCTTT	CASSPRDRGQAFF
NA	NA	TRBJ1-2	TRBV4-1	TGCGCCAGCAGCCAAGGGGAGTCGGGACACAAAGAGGTTGGCTACACCTTC	CASSQGESGHKEVGYTF
NA	NA	TRBJ2-1	TRBV4-1	TGCGCCAGCAGCCAAGTTAGGGGAAGCTACAATGAGCAGTTCTTC	CASSQVRGSYNEQFF
NA	NA	TRBJ2-3	TRBV9	TGTGCCAGCAGCGTATCGACGGGAGTCGCAGATACGCAGTATTTT	CASSVSTGVADTQYF
NA	NA	TRBJ2-5	TRBV14	TGTGCCAGCAGCCCGTTCGGGGAACAAGAGACCCAGTACTTC	CASSPFGEQETQYF
NA	few	TRBJ1-2	TRBV28	TGTGCCAGCAGTTTATACCCCGGATACTATGGCTACACCTTC	CASSLYPGYYGYTF
TRBD2	once	TRBJ2-1	TRBV7-2	TGTGCCAGCAGCGCCTCTAGCGGGACTGAGCAGTTCTTC	CASSASSGTEQFF
TRBD2	NA	TRBJ2-5	TRBV5-1	TGCGCCAGCAGCCAATTGGGACTAGCGGGCCGAAAGCTCCAAGAGACCCAGTACTTC	CASSQLGLAGRKLQETQYF
NA	NA	TRBJ2-7	TRBV7-9	TGTGCCAGCAGCTTAGGGGATAGAGACGAGCAGTACTTC	CASSLGDRDEQYF
NA	NA	TRBJ1-5	TRBV10-3	TGTGCCATCAGTGTGGACACCAATCAGCCCCAGCATTTT	CAISVDTNQPQHF
NA	few	TRBJ1-1	TRBV19	TGTGCCAGTAGTGATGGGACACCTAACACTGAAGCTTTCTTT	CASSDGTPNTEAFF
NA	NA	TRBJ2-7	TRBV10-3	TGTGCCATCAGTGAGATGGACAGCTCCTACGAGCAGTACTTC	CAISEMDSSYEQYF
NA	NA	TRBJ2-5	TRBV5-6	TGTGCCAGCAGCTTGGTAGGTCAAGAGACCCAGTACTTC	CASSLVGQETQYF
NA	NA	TRBJ1-1	TRBV7-9	TGTGCCAGCAGCCCTGGAGCGGTAGCTTTCTTT	CASSPGAVAFF
TRBD2	NA	TRBJ2-3	TRBV19	TGTGCCAGTAGTATAGAAGCGGGGAATACGCAGTATTTT	CASSIEAGNTQYF
NA	NA	TRBJ2-7	TRBV6-6	TGTGCCAGCAGTTACTCGAGTCCGGGGCCCTCCTACGAGCAGTACTTC	CASSYSSPGPSYEQYF
TRBD1	NA	TRBJ1-5	TRBV19	TGTGCCAGTAGTCCCAGGTGGGTCGGGACAGGGAGTCAGCCCCAGCATTTT	CASSPRWVGTGSQPQHF
NA	NA	TRBJ2-1	TRBV7-2	TGTGCCAGCAGCTTAGTAGGGGGAGGGAATGAGCAGTTCTTC	CASSLVGGGNEQFF
NA	NA	TRBJ1-5	TRBV27	TGTGCCAGCAGGGAGGACAAGGGGGGATGGGGCAATCAGCCCCAGCATTTT	CASREDKGGWGNQPQHF
NA	once	TRBJ2-2	TRBV2	TGTGCCAGCAGGATCTCTAATGGCGGACTGAACACCGGGGAGCTGTTTTTT	CASRISNGGLNTGELFF